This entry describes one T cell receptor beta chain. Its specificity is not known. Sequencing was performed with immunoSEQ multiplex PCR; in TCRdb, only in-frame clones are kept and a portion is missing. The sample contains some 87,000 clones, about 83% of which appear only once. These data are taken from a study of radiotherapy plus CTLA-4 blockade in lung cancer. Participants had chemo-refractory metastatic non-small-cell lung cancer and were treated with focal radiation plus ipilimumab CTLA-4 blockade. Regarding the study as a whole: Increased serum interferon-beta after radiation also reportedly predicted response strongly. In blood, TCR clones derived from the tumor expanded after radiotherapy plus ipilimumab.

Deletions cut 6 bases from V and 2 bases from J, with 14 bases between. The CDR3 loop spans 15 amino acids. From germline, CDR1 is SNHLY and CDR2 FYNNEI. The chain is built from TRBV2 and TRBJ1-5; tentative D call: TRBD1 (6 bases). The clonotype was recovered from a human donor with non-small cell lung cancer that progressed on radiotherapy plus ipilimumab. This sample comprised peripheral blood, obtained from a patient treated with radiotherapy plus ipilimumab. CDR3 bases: TGTGCCAGCAGCCCCACAGGGATGGGCAATCAGCCCCAGCATTTT. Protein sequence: CASSPTGMGNQPQHF.